This is a list of T cell receptor beta chains from one sample in a study of Tregs in tolerant kidney transplant recipients. Measured with immunoSEQ multiplex PCR; TCRdb has only the in-frame clones, and not every one. The data show 70,000 to 95,000 clones, with more than 85% seen just once and around 0.32% held by the top ten. The sequencing used Tregs from blood, collected before the transplant. The source is a human donor who received a combined kidney and bone marrow transplant. The CDR3 runs from the conserved cysteine through the conserved F or W. D genes are given only for firm matches. Only some rows state a clone size, as once, few, many or a class for expanded clones.

v_call,d_call,j_call,clone_size,cdr3_nt,cdr3_aa
TRBV2,.,TRBJ2-5,.,TGTGCCAGCAGTCCCTGGGTTGAGACCCAGTACTTC,CASSPWVETQYF
TRBV6-5,.,TRBJ2-2,few,TGTGCCAGCAGTTACGGGGACACCGGGGAGCTGTTTTTT,CASSYGDTGELFF
TRBV30,.,TRBJ1-2,.,TGTGCCTGGAATGTAGGCTACACCTTC,CAWNVGYTF
TRBV29-1,TRBD1,TRBJ1-3,.,TGCAGCACCACCGGGACAGGGAGTAACACCATATATTTT,CSTTGTGSNTIYF
TRBV15,.,TRBJ2-2,.,TGTGCCACCAGCAGAGATTGGTCTAGGGGCACCGGGGAGCTGTTTTTT,CATSRDWSRGTGELFF
TRBV28,.,TRBJ1-1,.,TGTGCCACCCACGTAAGCACTGAAGCTTTCTTT,CATHVSTEAFF
TRBV7-9,.,TRBJ2-5,once,TGTGCCAGCAGCTTATCGCTGGGGGCGGACTCTCAAGAGACCCAGTACTTC,CASSLSLGADSQETQYF
TRBV4-2,TRBD2,TRBJ2-3,.,TGTGCCAGCAGCCAGACTAGCAGCACAGATACGCAGTATTTT,CASSQTSSTDTQYF
TRBV9,.,TRBJ2-3,once,TGTGCCAGCAGCGTAGTTGGGCAGGGCACAGATACGCAGTATTTT,CASSVVGQGTDTQYF
TRBV7-2,.,TRBJ2-1,.,TGTGCCAGCAGTCGTGGGATCGGGACAAACTACAATGAGCAGTTCTTC,CASSRGIGTNYNEQFF
TRBV16,.,TRBJ1-1,.,TGTGCCAGCAGCCAAAGGCTTATGAACACTGAAGCTTTCTTT,CASSQRLMNTEAFF
TRBV4-3,.,TRBJ2-1,.,TGCGCCAGCAGCCAACTCTATTCACCGGGGACCTACAATGAGCAGTTCTTC,CASSQLYSPGTYNEQFF
TRBV5-1,TRBD2,TRBJ2-2,.,TGCGCCAGCAGCCCCGCCCCTAGCGGGAACACCGGGGAGCTGTTTTTT,CASSPAPSGNTGELFF
TRBV30,.,TRBJ2-3,.,TGTGCCTGGGGGAGGGGGGAGCGCACAGATACGCAGTATTTT,CAWGRGERTDTQYF
TRBV30,TRBD1,TRBJ1-2,once,TGTGCCTGGAGTACGGGACAGTATGGCTACACCTTC,CAWSTGQYGYTF
TRBV19,TRBD2,TRBJ2-1,few,TGTGCCAGTAGTAGGGGGAGTAGCGGGAGGTATTACAATGAGCAGTTCTTC,CASSRGSSGRYYNEQFF
TRBV29-1,TRBD1,TRBJ2-7,.,TGCAGCACCCGGGGACAGGGTGGGGAGCAGTACTTC,CSTRGQGGEQYF
TRBV4-1,.,TRBJ2-1,.,TGCGCCAGCAGCCAAAACAATGAGCAGTTCTTC,CASSQNNEQFF
TRBV11-3,TRBD2,TRBJ2-1,.,TGTGCCAGCAGCCCCGAAGTCACGCGGGAGCATTTCAATGAGCAGTTCTTC,CASSPEVTREHFNEQFF
TRBV5-1,.,TRBJ1-3,.,TGCGCCAGCAGCCCGAGGGACACGAACTCTGGAAACACCATATATTTT,CASSPRDTNSGNTIYF
TRBV28,.,TRBJ2-3,.,TGTGCCAGCAGTTTATCCCTCCAGATCACAGATACGCAGTATTTT,CASSLSLQITDTQYF
TRBV6-5,TRBD2,TRBJ2-3,once,TGTGCCAGCAGCTACGGGAGCGGGAGGGTCGACACGCAGTATTTT,CASSYGSGRVDTQYF
TRBV28,.,TRBJ2-7,.,TGTGCCAGCAAGGACACAGGGAAAAGCTCCTACGAGCAGTACTTC,CASKDTGKSSYEQYF
TRBV7-2,TRBD2,TRBJ2-5,.,TGTGCCAGCAGCTTCGGACTAGCGGGGAAACTACAAGAGACCCAGTACTTC,CASSFGLAGKLQETQYF
TRBV11-2,TRBD1,TRBJ1-4,.,TGTGCCAGCAGCCTCCGGGACAGGGATGAAAAACTGTTTTTT,CASSLRDRDEKLFF
TRBV25-1,TRBD1,TRBJ2-7,once,TGTGCCAGCAGTGATCCGACAGGGGGCTACGAGCAGTACTTC,CASSDPTGGYEQYF
TRBV7-8,TRBD1,TRBJ2-5,.,TGTGCCAGCAGCTCCGGGACAGGGTTAGAAGAGCAGTACTTC,CASSSGTGLEEQYF
TRBV7-9,.,TRBJ1-1,.,TGTGCCAGCAGCTTAGAAGGGAACACTGAAGCTTTCTTT,CASSLEGNTEAFF
TRBV19,TRBD2,TRBJ2-2,.,TGTGCCAGTAGGGTTAGCGGGAGCGGAGGTACCGGGGAGCTGTTTTTT,CASRVSGSGGTGELFF
TRBV6-5,TRBD1,TRBJ1-1,few,TGTGCCAGCAGTGGGGGTTATGGCAGGGGGACTGAAGCTTTCTTT,CASSGGYGRGTEAFF
TRBV28,.,TRBJ1-5,.,TGTGCCAGCAGGGGCGTTAATCAGCCCCAGCATTTT,CASRGVNQPQHF
TRBV5-3,.,TRBJ2-1,.,TGTGCCAGAAGCTCCGGCTACAATGAGCAGTTCTTC,CARSSGYNEQFF
TRBV2,.,TRBJ2-5,.,TGTGCCAGCAGCACGAACGGGATTGAGACCCAGTACTTC,CASSTNGIETQYF
TRBV6-1,.,TRBJ2-2,few,TGTGCCAGCAGTTTTCTAGGGGGGGAGCTGTTTTTT,CASSFLGGELFF
TRBV15,.,TRBJ2-1,.,TGTGCCACCAGCAGAGATGACGGGAGTCGGGGCAATGAGCAGTTCTTC,CATSRDDGSRGNEQFF
TRBV5-1,TRBD1,TRBJ2-7,.,TGCGCCAGCAGCCCCCTTCCCGGGACAGGGTTATACGAGCAGTACTTC,CASSPLPGTGLYEQYF
TRBV5-6,TRBD1,TRBJ2-2,.,TGTGCCAGCAGCTTGTCTTGGGGGACAGGGCTCACCGGGGAGCTGTTTTTT,CASSLSWGTGLTGELFF
TRBV29-1,.,TRBJ2-5,.,TGCAGCGTTGGGACAGTGCAAGAGACCCAGTACTTC,CSVGTVQETQYF
TRBV23-1,TRBD1,TRBJ2-5,.,TGCGCCAGCAGTCCTGGGACAGCTGGGGAGACCCAGTACTTC,CASSPGTAGETQYF
TRBV19,.,TRBJ2-6,.,TGTGCCAGTAGTCCTCGACGGGACCCGGCTGGGGCCAACGTCCTGACTTTC,CASSPRRDPAGANVLTF
TRBV7-3,.,TRBJ2-2,once,TGTGCCAGCTCCCTGGGAGGCGGCTTCACCGGGGAGCTGTTTTTT,CASSLGGGFTGELFF